This T cell receptor beta chain was recorded in a study of cytomegalovirus exposure and HLA in healthy donors. Regarding the study as a whole: Clonal expansion, a later analysis showed, was greater in HLA-associated TCR beta chains than in equally common others. The productive fraction for most TCR beta V segments was about 87% or about 30% in an earlier analysis.

In regard to this clone: Its antigen is unknown. One end of the junction fails to match germline, which may point to a read error.

The PCR made use of 60 Vbeta and 13 Jbeta primers. This table comes from immunoSEQ multiplex PCR, and its TCRdb copy is limited to in-frame clones, with some not included. The sample holds a few hundred thousand clones, 65% to 85% seen once. The CDR3 runs to 15 residues. Germline V lookup: CDR1 SEHNR, CDR2 FQNEAQ (reference sequence). The TCR originated in a young man in good health and CMV-seronegative. The chain joins TRBV7-9 to TRBJ1-2; D gene uncertain. The material sequenced was PBMCs. For the CDR3, the DNA is TGTTCCAGCAGCCGAGAGTCGTATACTAACTATGGCTACACCTTC. This translates into CSSSRESYTNYGYTF.